One sample yielded the 9 T cell receptor beta chains listed below, sequenced in a study of T cells in women clearing cervical HPV infection. Clones were sequenced by immunoSEQ multiplex PCR, and TCRdb holds only the in-frame ones, with some missing. This table lists roughly 20,000 clones. The sample taken for sequencing was blood buffy coat. The receptors derive from a woman aged 18-69 years with a cervical HPV16 infection that either progressed to CIN3+ or cleared (not recorded which).

On this clone: The read is 3 residues too short to cover the CDR3 end, so that end is filled in from the germline J gene. The chain uses TRBV20-1 and TRBJ1-1; maybe TRBD1 (6 bases). Germline-derived CDR1 and CDR2 are DFQATT and SNEGSKA (reference sequence). CDR3 length: 13 residues. The V and J ends lost 6 bases and 1 base respectively, with 12 bases between them. This CDR3 is CSAPGQPNTEAFF. The CDR3 bases that were read are TGCAGTGCGCCGGGACAACCGAACACTGAA.

Notes on this clone: The sequenced fragment ends 3 residues before the CDR3 boundary, so the rest is inferred from the germline J gene. The chain uses TRBV30 and TRBJ1-2; 10 nucleotides agree with TRBD1. Germline CDR1 is GTSNPN and CDR2 is SVGIG (reference sequence). The CDR3 runs 13 residues. Incomplete CDR3 DNA: TGTGCCCTCGATGGGACAGGGGTGGGCGAC. It codes for CALDGTGVGD. The full CDR3 is CALDGTGVGDYTF.

For this clone: Read sequence stops 3 residues before the CDR3 end, and the germline J gene provides the missing end. The V call is TRBV6-2 or TRBV6-3, the J call TRBJ2-3; TRBD2 agrees at 7 bases. This CDR3 region has 14 residues. Germline V CDR1 and CDR2: MNHEY, SVGEGT. The CDR3 bases that were read are TGTGCCAGCCGTCCAGTAGGGGAGGGAGAGACG. It codes for CASRPVGEGET. The CDR3 in its entirety is CASRPVGEGETQYF.

As to this clone: The read ends 3 residues before the CDR3 terminus; that terminus is restored from the germline J gene. This rearrangement joins TRBV30 to TRBJ1-3; D remains unclear. V was trimmed by 0 bases and J by 0 bases, leaving 15 bases between them. Germline V gene data show CDR1 as GTSNPN and CDR2 as SVGIG (reference sequence). The CDR3 covers 17 residues. The sequenced part of the CDR3 DNA is TGTGCCTGGAGTGTCCGAGGCCAGATTTTCTCTGGAAACACC. Its protein is CAWSVRGQIFSGNT. The entire CDR3 sequence reads CAWSVRGQIFSGNTIYF.

As regards this clone: The read ends 3 residues shy of where the CDR3 ends; the end is completed using the germline J gene. The chain couples TRBV20-1 to TRBJ2-2; D tentatively reads TRBD1 or TRBD2 (5 bases each). This CDR3 has 14 amino acids. Germline-derived CDR1 and CDR2 are DFQATT and SNEGSKA (reference sequence). The CDR3 spells CSARTRGRPSPLFF. The sequenced CDR3 bases are TGCAGTGCTAGAACGAGGGGCAGGCCTTCACCG.

Turning to this clone: The read gets to within 3 residues of the CDR3 end, and the germline J gene fills in the rest. The chain couples TRBV5-6 to TRBJ2-5; perhaps TRBD1 as D (7 bases). This CDR3 has 15 amino acids. The ends were cut back, 2 bases at V and 5 bases at J, with 16 bases in the middle. Germline-derived CDR1 and CDR2 are SGHDT and YYEEEE. The CDR3 sequence: CASSFVTGRSETQYF. The CDR3 DNA, read in part, is TGTGCCAGCAGCTTCGTGACAGGGAGGAGTGAGACC. The full variable domain, rest sourced from reference TRBV5-6 and TRBJ2-5, is DAGVTQSPTHLIKTRGQQVTLRCSPKSGHDTVSWYQQALGQGPQFIFQYYEEEERQRGNFPDRFSGHQFPNYSSELNVNALLLGDSALYLCASSFVTGRSETQYFGPGTRLLVL.

Concerning this clone: Read coverage stops 3 residues before the CDR3 terminus; the germline J gene supplies the remainder. The chain combines TRBV7-2 with TRBJ1-2; 7 positions match TRBD1. This CDR3 spans 16 amino acids. Germline CDR1 SGHTA, CDR2 FQGNSA. CDR3 amino acids: CASSLASTGTSYGYTF. CDR3 DNA (partial): TGTGCCAGCAGCTTAGCCTCGACAGGGACCTCCTACGGG.

The CDR3 sequence: CASSEGTGEETYTF. The part of the CDR3 DNA that was read is TGTGCCAGCAGTGAAGGGACAGGGGAAGAGACC. This chain connects TRBV2 to TRBJ1-2; 9 bases fit TRBD1. The read ends 3 residues shy of where the CDR3 ends; the end is completed using the germline J gene. Germline V CDR1 and CDR2: SNHLY, FYNNEI. The CDR3 is 14 residues long.

With respect to this clone: The missing CDR3 end, 3 residues past where the read stops, is filled in from the germline J gene. The chain links TRBV4-1 to TRBJ2-5, with a possible D match to TRBD2 (7 bases). The CDR3 spans 17 residues. Germline V gene sequence: CDR1 MGHRA, CDR2 YSYEKL. Trimming cost V 4 bases and J 4 bases, with 22 bases left between them. The CDR3 bases that were read are TGCGCCAGCAGCCGAAGAAGGGGGGGCGTGGTCCGAGAGACC. Translating gives CASSRRRGGVVRET. The complete CDR3 sequence is CASSRRRGGVVRETQYF.